These 7 T cell receptor beta chains originate from one sample sequenced in a study of T cell responses to AZD1222 COVID-19 vaccine. TCRdb keeps only in-frame clones here, not all; method: immunoSEQ multiplex PCR. The table includes around 100,000 clones, roughly 90% detected once. This sample comprised peripheral blood, obtained on day 0 of AZD1222 vaccination. The receptors were gathered from an adult in good health.

The CDR3 reads CASSQGTVGEKLFF. The CDR3, as DNA: TGCGCCAGCAGCCAGGGGACAGTAGGTGAAAAACTGTTTTTT. The J gene is TRBJ1-4, the V gene TRBV4-1; 7 nucleotides line up with TRBD1. Germline V gene data show CDR1 as MGHRA and CDR2 as YSYEKL. V gave up 3 bases and J gave up 7 bases; unmatched junction bases: 5. CDR3 length: 14 amino acids.

The chain links TRBV19 to TRBJ2-2; a possible D gene is TRBD1 (5 bases). There are 16 residues in the CDR3. Germline-derived CDR1 and CDR2 are LNHDA and SQIVND (reference sequence). Trimming stripped 4 bases from V and 3 bases from J, with 15 bases between. The CDR3 sequence is CASSNPGLGDTGELFF. CDR3 in DNA: TGTGCCAGTAGTAATCCAGGGTTAGGGGACACCGGGGAGCTGTTTTTT.

The chain recombines TRBV7-9 with TRBJ1-5, with 7 bases that match TRBD1. CDR3 length: 13 amino acids. Germline CDR1 and CDR2: SEHNR and FQNEAQ (reference sequence). The junction had 4 bases not matched to a gene; V was cut back by 5 bases and J by 6 bases. The CDR3 DNA follows: TGTGCCAGCAGCAGGACAGGTGGTCAGCCCCAGCATTTT. Encoded protein: CASSRTGGQPQHF.

The chain employs TRBV7-9 and TRBJ1-1, with D possibly matching TRBD1 (5 bases). This CDR3 contains 14 residues. The germline CDR1 and CDR2 sequences are SEHNR and FQNEAQ (reference sequence). V was shortened by 3 bases and J by 1 base, with 9 bases between the two germline ends. In DNA form, the CDR3 reads TGTGCCAGCAGCTTTTTTGGGACGAACACTGAAGCTTTCTTT. Translated: CASSFFGTNTEAFF.

The rearrangement links TRBV5-1 to TRBJ1-2, with D unresolved. CDR1 and CDR2 (germline): SGHRS, YFSETQ. CDR3 length: 14 amino acids. V dropped 0 bases and J dropped 4 bases, with 10 bases sitting between them. The CDR3 nucleotides are TGCGCCAGCAGCTTGGGTCCGGACCTCTATGGCTACACCTTC. Amino acid sequence: CASSLGPDLYGYTF. Full variable domain (remainder filled in from reference TRBV5-1 and TRBJ1-2): KAGVTQTPRYLIKTRGQQVTLSCSPISGHRSVSWYQQTPGQGLQFLFEYFSETQRNKGNFPGRFSGRQFSNSRSEMNVSTLELGDSALYLCASSLGPDLYGYTFGSGTRLTVV.

The chain couples TRBV12-3 or TRBV12-4 to TRBJ2-3, with D tentatively TRBD2 (6 bases). CDR3 length: 13 residues. The ends were cut back, 5 bases at V and 5 bases at J, with 11 bases in the middle. CDR3 DNA: TGTGCCAGCAGTGTGGGGGGTGGAGATACGCAGTATTTT. It is translated as CASSVGGGDTQYF.

The chain is built from TRBV5-1 and TRBJ1-3; D call uncertain. The CDR3 is made up of 17 amino acids. Trimming shortened V by 3 bases and J by 0 bases, and 16 bases separated the two germline ends. Germline V gene lookup returns CDR1 SGHRS and CDR2 YFSETQ. Here the CDR3 DNA reads TGCGCCAGCAGCTCTTCGGGCCTTCGGAGCTCTGGAAACACCATATATTTT. Residues: CASSSSGLRSSGNTIYF.